The entry below gives a single TCR beta chain sequence along with its context. This sample was taken from a study of OX40 agonist ivuxolimab in advanced cancers. Across the whole study: The study treated patients with ivuxolimab, an agonistic anti-OX40 (CD134) antibody. Enrolled patients in dose escalation had cancers that were hepatocellular carcinoma, melanoma, renal cell or head and neck cancer. From about 23 to 85 years was the age range, with a mean of about 54 years, and over 80% were male. Partial response was recorded in three patients: one hepatocellular carcinoma and two cutaneous melanoma cases.

Profiled with immunoSEQ multiplex PCR; TCRdb holds only in-frame clones, not every one. Of 65,000 to 75,000 clones in the sample, approximately 81% were seen once. The V and J ends lost 3 bases and 7 bases respectively, with 11 bases between them. CDR3 length: 13 residues. Germline CDR1 reads SGHNT; CDR2 reads YYREEE (reference sequence). The source of this sequence is an adult with an advanced solid tumor such as melanoma, head and neck, liver or kidney cancer. The V call is TRBV5-4, the J call TRBJ2-1; tentatively, D is TRBD2 (5 bases). The input for sequencing was CD4+ or CD8+ T cells sorted from blood, taken in a trial of the OX40 agonist ivuxolimab. CDR3 residues: CASSWMRDNEQFF. Here the CDR3 DNA reads TGTGCCAGCAGCTGGATGAGGGATAATGAGCAGTTCTTC.